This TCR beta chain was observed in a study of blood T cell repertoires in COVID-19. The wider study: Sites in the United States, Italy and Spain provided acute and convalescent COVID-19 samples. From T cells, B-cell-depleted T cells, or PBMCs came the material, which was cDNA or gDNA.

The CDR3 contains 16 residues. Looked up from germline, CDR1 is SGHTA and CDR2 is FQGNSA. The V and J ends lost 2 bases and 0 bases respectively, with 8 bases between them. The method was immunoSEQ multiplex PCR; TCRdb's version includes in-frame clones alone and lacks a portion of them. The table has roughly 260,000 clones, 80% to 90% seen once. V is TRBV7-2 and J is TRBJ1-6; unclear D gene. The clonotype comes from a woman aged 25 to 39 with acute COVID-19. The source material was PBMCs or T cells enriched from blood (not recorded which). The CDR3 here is CASSLIVSSYNSPLHF. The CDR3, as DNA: TGTGCCAGCAGCTTAATAGTTAGCTCCTATAATTCACCCCTCCACTTT.